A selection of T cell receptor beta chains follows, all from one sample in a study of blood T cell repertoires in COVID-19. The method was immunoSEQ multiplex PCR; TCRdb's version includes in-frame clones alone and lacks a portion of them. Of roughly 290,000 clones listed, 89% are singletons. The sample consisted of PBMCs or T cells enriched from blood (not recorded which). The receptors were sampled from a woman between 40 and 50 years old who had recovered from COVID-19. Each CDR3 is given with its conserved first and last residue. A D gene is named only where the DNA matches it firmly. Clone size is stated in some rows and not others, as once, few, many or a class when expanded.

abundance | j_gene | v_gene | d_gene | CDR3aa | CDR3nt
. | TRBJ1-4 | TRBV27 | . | CASSFLRAGEKLFF | TGTGCCAGCAGTTTCTTAAGGGCGGGCGAAAAACTGTTTTTT
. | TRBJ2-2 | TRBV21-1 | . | CASSKALYRGPGGELFF | TGTGCCAGCAGCAAAGCGCTTTACAGGGGGCCAGGCGGGGAGCTGTTTTTT
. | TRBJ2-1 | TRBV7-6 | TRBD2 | CASSPSSGGAGFKFF | TGTGCCAGCAGCCCCTCTAGCGGGGGGGCCGGTTTTAAGTTCTTC
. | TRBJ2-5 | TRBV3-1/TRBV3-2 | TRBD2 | CASSSRLAGGETQYF | TGTGCCAGCAGCTCCCGACTAGCGGGGGGTGAGACCCAGTACTTC
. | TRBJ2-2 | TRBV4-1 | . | CASSQVASDANTGELFF | TGCGCCAGCAGCCAAGTCGCTAGCGATGCGAACACCGGGGAGCTGTTTTTT
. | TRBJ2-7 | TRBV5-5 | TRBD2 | CASSLEASGSYEQYF | TGTGCCAGCAGCTTGGAGGCTAGCGGGAGTTACGAGCAGTACTTC
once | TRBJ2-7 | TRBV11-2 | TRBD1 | CASSLGRQGSYEQYF | TGTGCCAGCAGCTTAGGAAGACAGGGCTCCTACGAGCAGTACTTC
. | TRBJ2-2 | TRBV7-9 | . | CASSPRLGELFF | TGTGCCAGCAGCCCCCGTCTCGGGGAGCTGTTTTTT
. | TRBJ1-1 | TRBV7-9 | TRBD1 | CASSLSTGGNTEAFF | TGTGCCAGCAGCTTATCTACAGGGGGTAACACTGAAGCTTTCTTT
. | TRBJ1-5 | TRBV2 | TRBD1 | CASRLGTERNQPQHF | TGTGCCAGCAGGTTGGGGACAGAGAGAAATCAGCCCCAGCATTTT
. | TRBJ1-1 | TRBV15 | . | CATSRDWGGSTEAFF | TGTGCCACCAGCAGAGATTGGGGGGGTTCAACTGAAGCTTTCTTT
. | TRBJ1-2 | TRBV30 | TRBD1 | CAWSVPGQGNLYGYTF | TGTGCCTGGAGTGTTCCGGGACAGGGCAATCTGTATGGCTACACCTTC
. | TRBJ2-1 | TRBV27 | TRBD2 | CASSLRLAGYNEQFF | TGTGCCAGCAGTCTTCGACTAGCGGGCTACAATGAGCAGTTCTTC
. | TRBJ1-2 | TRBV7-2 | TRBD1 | CASSPRQGEDYGYTF | TGTGCCAGCAGCCCGAGACAGGGAGAAGACTATGGCTACACCTTC
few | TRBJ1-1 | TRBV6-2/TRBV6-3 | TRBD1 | CASSPQGLGTEAFF | TGTGCCAGCAGTCCACAGGGGTTGGGAACTGAAGCTTTCTTT